Listed below are T cell receptor beta chains from one sample, sequenced in a study of blood T cell repertoires in COVID-19. Assay used: immunoSEQ multiplex PCR; TCRdb lists only in-frame clones, some missing. The data contain about 39,000 clones, just over 90% of them singletons. Material: peripheral blood. These receptors originate from a middle-aged man with active COVID-19. Each CDR3 is given with its conserved first and last residue. Each record gives: CDR3 protein, CDR3 DNA, J gene, V gene, D gene, clone size. A D gene is named only where the DNA matches it firmly. Part of the rows lack a size; the others show once, few, many or a class for expanded clones.

CSASERADNEQFF,TGCAGTGCTAGTGAGAGGGCTGACAATGAGCAGTTCTTC,TRBJ2-1,TRBV20-1,.,.
CASSMTGTEYNEQFF,TGTGCCAGTAGTATGACCGGGACAGAATACAATGAGCAGTTCTTC,TRBJ2-1,TRBV19,TRBD1,.
CASSRRGAVYEQYF,TGTGCCAGCAGCCGCCGGGGGGCGGTATACGAGCAGTACTTC,TRBJ2-7,TRBV3-1/TRBV3-2,.,.
CASSFYRDRGYNEQFF,TGCGCCAGCAGCTTTTACCGGGACAGGGGGTACAATGAGCAGTTCTTC,TRBJ2-1,TRBV5-1,TRBD1,.
CASRSPFPYGYTF,TGTGCCAGCAGGTCCCCGTTTCCGTATGGCTACACCTTC,TRBJ1-2,TRBV27,.,.
CASSSYGASYEQYF,TGTGCCAGCAGCTCGTATGGGGCTAGCTACGAGCAGTACTTC,TRBJ2-7,TRBV5-4,.,.
CARRQGINNEQFF,TGTGCCCGAAGACAGGGAATTAACAATGAGCAGTTCTTC,TRBJ2-1,TRBV2,TRBD1,.
CASSSQLEGGSSQETQYF,TGTGCCAGCAGCTCACAACTCGAAGGGGGCTCCTCACAAGAGACCCAGTACTTC,TRBJ2-5,TRBV7-2,TRBD1,.
CASSQVFRSRNSNQPQHF,TGCGCCAGCAGCCAAGTTTTTAGGAGTCGAAATAGCAATCAGCCCCAGCATTTT,TRBJ1-5,TRBV4-1,.,.
CASRGLASTDTQYF,TGCGCCAGCAGAGGACTAGCTAGCACAGATACGCAGTATTTT,TRBJ2-3,TRBV10-2,TRBD2,.
CAWEYGPGSEQYF,TGTGCCTGGGAATACGGCCCGGGATCCGAGCAGTACTTC,TRBJ2-7,TRBV30,.,once
CAISEAGVAYGYTF,TGTGCCATCAGTGAGGCCGGGGTTGCTTATGGCTACACCTTC,TRBJ1-2,TRBV10-3,.,once
CASSFGLAGSYNEQFF,TGTGCCAGCAGCTTCGGACTAGCGGGGTCTTACAATGAGCAGTTCTTC,TRBJ2-1,TRBV5-8,TRBD2,.
CASRRGRNTGELFF,TGTGCCAGTCGACGGGGTCGAAACACCGGGGAGCTGTTTTTT,TRBJ2-2,TRBV27,.,.